The T cell receptor beta chain under discussion was sequenced for a study of technical replicates of blood from a few donors. Repertoires were generated with immunoSEQ multiplex PCR, while TCRdb's copy carries only in-frame clones and drops some. The data show tens of thousands of clones, with about 95% seen just once and 2.5% to 3.5% held by the top ten. The CDR3 runs 15 residues. This receptor was obtained from a human donor in good health. Some clones in this sample may be carry-over from other donors' samples. The J gene is TRBJ2-7, the V gene TRBV21-1; TRBD1 is the table's D call and was not checked against the DNA. TRBV21-1 is a pseudogene. Input material: PBMCs. DNA for the CDR3: TGTTCCAGCAGCAGACAGGGGGCGACGGGGGAAAAGCAGTACTTC. Translating it yields CSSSRQGATGEKQYF.